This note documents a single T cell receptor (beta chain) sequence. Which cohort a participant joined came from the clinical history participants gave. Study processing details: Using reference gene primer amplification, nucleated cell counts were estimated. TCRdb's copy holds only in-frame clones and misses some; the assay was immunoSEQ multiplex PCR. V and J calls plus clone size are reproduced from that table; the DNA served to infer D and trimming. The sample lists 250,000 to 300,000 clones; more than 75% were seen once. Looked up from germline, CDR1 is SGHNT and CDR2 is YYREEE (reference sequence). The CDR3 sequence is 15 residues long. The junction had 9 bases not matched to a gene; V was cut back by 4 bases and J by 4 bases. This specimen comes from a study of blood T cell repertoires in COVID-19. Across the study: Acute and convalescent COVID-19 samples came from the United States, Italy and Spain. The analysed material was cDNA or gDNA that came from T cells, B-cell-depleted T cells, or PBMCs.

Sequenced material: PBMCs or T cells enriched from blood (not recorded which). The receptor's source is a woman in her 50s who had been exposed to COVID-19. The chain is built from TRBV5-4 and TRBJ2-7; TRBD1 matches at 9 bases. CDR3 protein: CASSNSGTGLYEQYF. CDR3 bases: TGTGCCAGCAGCAATTCCGGGACAGGGTTATACGAGCAGTACTTC. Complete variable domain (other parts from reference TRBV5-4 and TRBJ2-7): ETGVTQSPTHLIKTRGQQVTLRCSSQSGHNTVSWYQQALGQGPQFIFQYYREEENGRGNFPPRFSGLQFPNYSSELNVNALELDDSALYLCASSNSGTGLYEQYFGPGTRLTVT.